The following is a T cell receptor beta chain sequence with its context. Amplification used 60 Vbeta primers and 13 Jbeta primers. Assay: immunoSEQ multiplex PCR; the TCRdb copy retains only in-frame clones and omits some. The sample lists 200,000 or so clones, 80% to 90% occurring once. These data originate in a study of cytomegalovirus exposure and HLA in healthy donors. The trim removed 6 bases at V and 5 bases at J, leaving 8 bases unmatched. Germline V gene lookup returns CDR1 MNHNS and CDR2 SASEGT. The CDR3 contains 14 residues. The chain carries TRBV6-1 and TRBJ1-1; 8 bases match TRBD1. The sequenced sample consisted of PBMCs. This sequence originates from a man aged 25 to 40 in good health and CMV-seronegative. As DNA, the CDR3 is TGTGCCAGCAGCGACAGGGGCGGGTATACTGAAGCTTTCTTT. This sequence encodes CASSDRGGYTEAFF.